This TCR beta chain was obtained from a study of technical replicates of blood from several donors. The V segment lost 2 bases and the J segment 5 bases; nucleotides outside the gene matches: 5. CDR3 length: 16 residues. Per the germline V gene, CDR1 is SGHVS and CDR2 is FQNEAQ. Profiled with immunoSEQ multiplex PCR; TCRdb holds only in-frame clones, not every one. The sample consists of about 59,000 clones, just over 90% of them appearing once. V is TRBV7-8 and J is TRBJ2-5, with 13 positions matching TRBD2. The sample was PBMCs. The sequence came from a human donor in good health. Some clones in this sample may be carry-over from other donors' samples. The CDR3 DNA follows: TGTGCCAGCAGCTTAACTAGCGGGGGGGGTCGGGAGACCCAGTACTTC. Translating gives CASSLTSGGGRETQYF. Full variable domain (missing parts from reference TRBV7-8 and TRBJ2-5): GAGVSQSPRYKVAKRGQDVALRCDPISGHVSLFWYQQALGQGPEFLTYFQNEAQLDKSGLPSDRFFAERPEGSVSTLKIQRTQQEDSAVYLCASSLTSGGGRETQYFGPGTRLLVL.